Reported below is one TCR beta chain. The antigen is undetermined. Germline V gene lookup returns CDR1 SGHRS and CDR2 YFSETQ. The CDR3 has 13 amino acids. Trimming stripped 1 base from V and 5 bases from J, with 9 bases between. This entry comes from a study of blood T cells in healthy people across ages. Findings of the study overall: Versus aged donors, long-lived donors had higher diversity and more naive CD4+ cells.

A sample-barcoded 5' primer and a J-beta primer mix were used in a second PCR of roughly 6 to 11 cycles. Tagging of each cDNA molecule was performed by a template-switch adaptor with 12 random nucleotides. TCRdb recomputed calls from the 5' RACE reads with MiXCR, one row per CDR3 protein. Of about 970,000 distinct CDR3 sequences listed, roughly 47% are singletons. V and J are TRBV5-1 and TRBJ2-5, with D perhaps TRBD1 (5 bases). This clonotype originated in an older woman in good health. The sequenced sample was blood. The CDR3 nucleotides read TGCGCCAGCAGCTTGTCAGGGATGGAGACCCAGTACTTC. Translation: CASSLSGMETQYF.